Presented here are 27 T cell receptor beta chains from one specimen sequenced in a study of blood T cell repertoires in COVID-19. Assay used: immunoSEQ multiplex PCR; TCRdb lists only in-frame clones, some missing. The sample has roughly 220,000 clones, 86% seen once. Sequencing was done on a sample of PBMCs or T cells enriched from blood (not recorded which). Source of these receptors: a woman between 35 and 50 years old with acute COVID-19.

This clone has a handful of counts. The V gene is TRBV15, the J gene TRBJ2-7; perhaps TRBD1 as D (6 bases). Germline V lookup: CDR1 LNHNV, CDR2 YYDKDF (reference sequence). Trimming left V 0 bases short and J 4 bases short, with 10 bases between. This CDR3 has 14 residues. The CDR3 is CATSRDRGGYEQYF. The CDR3 nucleotides read TGTGCCACCAGCAGAGATCGAGGGGGTTACGAGCAGTACTTC.

The chain links TRBV11-3 to TRBJ2-7, with D hard to call. CDR3 length: 14 amino acids. The V end lost 0 bases, the J end lost 2 bases, and 8 bases lay between the germline ends. Germline V gives CDR1 SGHNT, CDR2 YENEEA. The DNA for the CDR3 is TGTGCCAGCAGCTTAGAGGTGAGCGCCTACGAGCAGTACTTC. It translates to CASSLEVSAYEQYF.

The V call is TRBV28, the J call TRBJ2-7, with no clear D. Trimming took off 4 bases at V and 4 bases at J, with 11 bases between the two ends. Germline V gene lookup returns CDR1 MDHEN and CDR2 SYDVKM. The length of the CDR3 is 13 residues. The DNA of the CDR3 is TGTGCCAGCAGTTCCTCACTCCCGTACGAGCAGTACTTC. It specifies CASSSSLPYEQYF.

This rearrangement joins TRBV2 to TRBJ2-5; TRBD1 matches 8 bases. There are 17 residues in the CDR3. The V segment lost 4 bases and the J segment 6 bases; nucleotides outside the gene matches: 16. CDR1 is SNHLY, CDR2 FYNNEI, per germline. Here the CDR3 DNA reads TGTGCCAGCAGTGGGCAGGGGGCGTCTCAAGAGAGGAAGACCCAGTACTTC. As protein: CASSGQGASQERKTQYF. The full variable domain, completed using reference TRBV2 and TRBJ2-5, is EPEVTQTPSHQVTQMGQEVILRCVPISNHLYFYWYRQILGQKVEFLVSFYNNEISEKSEIFDDQFSVERPDGSNFTLKIRSTKLEDSAMYFCASSGQGASQERKTQYFGPGTRLLVL.

This clone was recorded a few times. This chain links TRBV4-1 with TRBJ1-1, with D unclear. V lost 1 base and J 0 bases, leaving 3 bases between the germline ends. In germline, CDR1 is MGHRA, CDR2 YSYEKL. This CDR3 is 13 amino acids long. CDR3 sequence reads: CASSQVMNTEAFF. The CDR3 DNA reads TGCGCCAGCAGCCAAGTAATGAACACTGAAGCTTTCTTT.

The rearrangement links TRBV5-1 to TRBJ2-3; 15 bases are shared with TRBD2. V was pared by 4 bases and J by 2 bases, with 11 bases of the junction left unmatched. Germline CDR1 SGHRS, CDR2 YFSETQ. The CDR3 loop spans 19 amino acids. CDR3 protein: CASSTGLAGGPSFTDTQYF. The CDR3 DNA reads as TGCGCCAGCAGCACGGGACTAGCGGGAGGTCCCTCATTCACAGATACGCAGTATTTT.

The chain has TRBV11-2 and TRBJ2-4; possibly TRBD1 for D (5 bases). CDR3 length: 13 amino acids. Trimming took 3 bases from V and 6 from J, leaving 9 bases between them. Germline CDR1 reads SGHAT; CDR2 reads FQNNGV. Written as DNA, the CDR3 is TGTGCCAGCAGCTTGGACCAGGGAAACATTCAGTACTTC. It translates to CASSLDQGNIQYF.

V is TRBV19 and J is TRBJ2-7; TRBD1 agrees at 10 bases. Germline V CDR1 and CDR2: LNHDA, SQIVND (reference sequence). The length of the CDR3 is 13 residues. Trimming took 5 bases from V and 3 from J; bases not matched to a gene: 1. The CDR3 DNA sequence: TGTGCCAGTAGTCGGGACAGGGGCTACGAGCAGTACTTC. It translates to CASSRDRGYEQYF.

The chain joins TRBV6-5 to TRBJ2-1; 7 positions match TRBD1. The V gene end was trimmed by 6 bases and the J gene end by 4 bases; junction bases not matched to a gene: 9. The CDR3 runs to 15 residues. Germline lookup yields CDR1 MNHEY and CDR2 SVGAGI. In DNA form, the CDR3 reads TGTGCCAGCAGACCGGACAGGAGATTTTACAATGAGCAGTTCTTC. Translating gives CASRPDRRFYNEQFF.

The V call is TRBV28, the J call TRBJ1-1; 7 nucleotides agree with TRBD1. Germline loops: CDR1 MDHEN, CDR2 SYDVKM. CDR3 length: 15 residues. V trimming: 8 bases; J trimming: 0 bases; junction bases outside the gene matches: 9. The CDR3 nucleotides read TGTGCCAGCCCGCCTGTAGACAGGGTGAACACTGAAGCTTTCTTT. Translation gives CASPPVDRVNTEAFF. Full variable domain (outside the CDR3, taken from reference TRBV28 and TRBJ1-1): DVKVTQSSRYLVKRTGEKVFLECVQDMDHENMFWYRQDPGLGLRLIYFSYDVKMKEKGDIPEGYSVSREKKERFSLILESASTNQTSMYLCASPPVDRVNTEAFFGQGTRLTVV.

This chain connects TRBV27 to TRBJ1-5; D may be TRBD1 (6 bases). Trimming stripped 5 bases from V and 5 bases from J, with 13 bases between. The CDR3 contains 14 residues. Germline assignment: CDR1 MNHEY and CDR2 SMNVEV (reference sequence). The CDR3 nucleotides are TGTGCCAGCAGTCCACAGGGTGGCGATCAGCCCCAGCATTTT. Amino acids: CASSPQGGDQPQHF.

In DNA form, the CDR3 reads TGTGCCAGCAGCGCGCCGGAAGCGCCGCATTACGAGCAGTACTTC. It codes for CASSAPEAPHYEQYF. The chain recombines TRBV9 with TRBJ2-7; no definite D call. There are 15 residues in the CDR3. Per the germline V gene, CDR1 is SGDLS and CDR2 is YYNGEE. With 3 bases removed from V and 4 bases from J, the gap between germline ends came to 17 bases.

Only one count was recorded for this clone. This sequence joins TRBV9 and TRBJ1-2; TRBD1 matches 8 bases. The ends lost 3 bases at V and 8 bases at J; junction bases unmatched: 24. CDR1 SGDLS and CDR2 YYNGEE come from the germline V gene. The CDR3 has 19 amino acids. CDR3 sequence (DNA): TGTGCCAGCAGCGCTGATTTACGGACAGGGAAGGGCAGAATGGGGGGCTACACCTTC. Its protein is CASSADLRTGKGRMGGYTF.

This clone was detected a few times. The rearrangement joins TRBV14 to TRBJ1-2; D call uncertain. Germline CDR1 reads SGHDN; CDR2 reads FVKESK. The CDR3 runs 18 residues. The V and J ends lost 4 bases and 4 bases respectively, with 25 bases between them. CDR3 DNA: TGTGCCAGCAGCCCCCTCTCAATGGGTTTGGAGCGGACCTATGGCTACACCTTC. It specifies CASSPLSMGLERTYGYTF.

This clone was seen once. The V gene is TRBV2, the J gene TRBJ1-2, with D possibly matching TRBD1 (5 bases). V lost 6 bases and J lost 8, with 16 bases in between. Looked up from germline, CDR1 is SNHLY and CDR2 is FYNNEI. CDR3 length: 13 residues. The CDR3 region has the DNA TGTGCCAGCAGCGCTACAGGCCTCGGGGGCTACACCTTC. Amino acids: CASSATGLGGYTF.

J is TRBJ1-1 and V is TRBV24-1, with 8 nucleotides matching TRBD1. V trimming: 2 bases; J trimming: 0 bases; junction bases outside the gene matches: 1. Germline CDR1 is KGHDR and CDR2 is SFDVKD. The CDR3 extends over 15 amino acids. The CDR3 here is CATSDSGGLNTEAFF. In DNA, the CDR3 is TGTGCCACCAGTGATTCAGGGGGCCTGAACACTGAAGCTTTCTTT.

This chain connects TRBV18 to TRBJ2-2; 8 bases line up with TRBD2. Germline CDR1 reads KGHSH; CDR2 reads LQKENI. This CDR3 contains 16 residues. V lost 1 base to trimming and J lost 4 bases; unmatched junction nucleotides: 5. The CDR3 region is CASSPQGAGVTGELFF. CDR3 bases: TGTGCCAGCTCACCACAGGGAGCGGGGGTCACCGGGGAGCTGTTTTTT.

The chain recombines TRBV3-1 (or the pseudogene TRBV3-2) with TRBJ2-1, with unresolved D. The CDR3 runs 16 residues. Germline-derived CDR1 and CDR2 are LGHDT and YNNKEL (reference sequence). With 0 bases removed from V and 7 bases from J, the gap between germline ends came to 16 bases. The CDR3 nucleotides read TGTGCCAGCAGCCAAGATAAGACGGGTCTGGCAAATGAGCAGTTCTTC. It yields the protein CASSQDKTGLANEQFF.

The chain joins TRBV11-2 to TRBJ1-1; 7 nucleotides align to TRBD1. CDR3 length: 14 residues. Germline lookup yields CDR1 SGHAT and CDR2 FQNNGV. V shed 5 bases and J 1 base; nucleotides not matched to a gene: 4. CDR3: CASSHTGANTEAFF. The CDR3 DNA is TGTGCCAGCAGCCATACAGGGGCGAACACTGAAGCTTTCTTT. The variable domain in full, completed from reference TRBV11-2 and TRBJ1-1, reads EAGVAQSPRYKIIEKRQSVAFWCNPISGHATLYWYQQILGQGPKLLIQFQNNGVVDDSQLPKDRFSAERLKGVDSTLKIQPAKLEDSAVYLCASSHTGANTEAFFGQGTRLTVV.

The rearrangement uses TRBV2 and TRBJ2-1; 8 nucleotides line up with TRBD2. The CDR3 has 14 amino acids. V lost 5 bases, J lost 11 bases, and 11 bases stayed unmatched. Germline loops: CDR1 SNHLY, CDR2 FYNNEI. The CDR3 loop reads CASSLTSAISKQFF. Written as DNA, the CDR3 is TGTGCCAGCAGTTTGACTAGCGCAATAAGTAAGCAGTTCTTC.

The rearrangement joins TRBV14 to TRBJ2-1; 8 bases are a match to TRBD2. The V and J ends lost 4 bases and 8 bases, in that order; junction bases with no gene match: 13. The CDR3 loop spans 16 amino acids. The V gene's germline CDR1 is SGHDN and CDR2 FVKESK. The CDR3 DNA follows: TGTGCCAGCAGCCGAGCGGCGGGAGGCGCTAGGCATGAGCAGTTCTTC. This encodes CASSRAAGGARHEQFF.

There are a few counts of this clone. The gene calls are TRBV5-4 and TRBJ2-3, with TRBD2 matching over 9 bases. J was trimmed by 8 bases and V by 7 bases; bases with no gene match: 14. CDR1 is SGHNT, CDR2 YYREEE, per germline (reference sequence). The CDR3 spans 15 residues. CDR3 amino acids: CASGDLLAGRVTQYF. CDR3 DNA sequence: TGTGCCAGCGGGGATCTGCTAGCGGGAAGGGTTACGCAGTATTTT.

The chain employs TRBV10-1 and TRBJ2-5, with a weak D call TRBD1 (6 bases). The germline gives CDR1 WNHNN, CDR2 SYGVQD (reference sequence). V lost 2 bases and J 7 bases, leaving 14 bases between the germline ends. The CDR3 runs to 14 residues. This CDR3 reads CASSEPTGPGTQYF. CDR3 nucleotides: TGCGCCAGCAGTGAGCCAACAGGGCCCGGGACCCAGTACTTC.

This clone was picked up one time. The chain joins TRBV7-8 to TRBJ2-1; tentative D call: TRBD1 (6 bases). From germline, CDR1 is SGHVS and CDR2 FQNEAQ. This CDR3 has 13 amino acids. V was trimmed by 6 bases and J by 11 bases, leaving 17 bases between them. CDR3 sequence (DNA): TGTGCCAGCAGACCACCCCCAGGGGTTAAGCAGTTCTTC. Its protein is CASRPPPGVKQFF.

This chain links TRBV3-1 (or the pseudogene TRBV3-2) with TRBJ2-4, with TRBD2 as a possible D gene (6 bases). The CDR3 consists of 14 residues. The germline V gene has CDR1 LGHDT and CDR2 YNNKEL (reference sequence). Trimming stripped 0 bases from V and 9 bases from J, with 12 bases between. The CDR3 spells CASSQDFGRGIQYF. The CDR3 DNA sequence: TGTGCCAGCAGCCAAGATTTCGGGCGGGGCATTCAGTACTTC.

The J gene is TRBJ2-7, the V gene TRBV2; 12 bases are shared with TRBD1. With 6 bases clipped from V and 4 bases from J, the junction kept 7 bases outside the gene matches. The length of the CDR3 is 15 residues. CDR1 SNHLY and CDR2 FYNNEI come from the germline V gene. CDR3 nucleotides: TGTGCCAGCAGGCCCGGGACAGGGGGCGGATACGAGCAGTACTTC. Translation: CASRPGTGGGYEQYF.

The gene calls are TRBV5-5 and TRBJ1-6; D is unresolved. In germline, CDR1 is SGHKS, CDR2 YYEKEE (reference sequence). Trimming cost V 1 base and J 7 bases, with 18 bases left between them. The CDR3 contains 17 residues. Here the CDR3 reads CASSLSNASPPNSPLHF. CDR3 bases: TGTGCCAGCAGCTTGTCGAACGCGTCGCCACCAAATTCACCCCTCCACTTT.